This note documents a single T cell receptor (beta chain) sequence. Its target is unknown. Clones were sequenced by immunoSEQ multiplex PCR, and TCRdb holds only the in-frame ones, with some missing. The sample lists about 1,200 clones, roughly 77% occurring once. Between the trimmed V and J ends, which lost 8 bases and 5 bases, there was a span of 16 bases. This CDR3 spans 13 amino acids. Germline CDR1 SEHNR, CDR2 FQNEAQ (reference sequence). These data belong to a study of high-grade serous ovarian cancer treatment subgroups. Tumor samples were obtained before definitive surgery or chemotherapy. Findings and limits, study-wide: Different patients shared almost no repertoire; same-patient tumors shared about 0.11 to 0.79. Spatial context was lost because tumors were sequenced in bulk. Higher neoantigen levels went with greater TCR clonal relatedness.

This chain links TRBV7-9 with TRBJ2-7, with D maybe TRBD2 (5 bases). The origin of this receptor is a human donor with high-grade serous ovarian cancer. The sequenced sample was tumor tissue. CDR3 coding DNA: TGTGCCAGCGGCCCACTAGAGGCCCACGAGCAGTACTTC. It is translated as CASGPLEAHEQYF.